This is a list of T cell receptor beta chains from one sample in a study of CD8 T cells in Susac syndrome. One entry per CDR3 protein results from TCRdb running MiXCR on the immunoSEQ multiplex PCR reads. The sample shows roughly 80,000 distinct CDR3 sequences, less than 95% of them seen only once. Sequences were obtained from CD8+ T cells from PBMCs. The receptors derive from a human donor with Susac syndrome. Both conserved end residues are part of each CDR3. The order of the fields is V gene, D gene, J gene, clone size, CDR3 protein, CDR3 DNA. D genes are given only for firm matches. A row's size may be missing; if present it is once, few, many or a size class.

v_gene: TRBV27
d_gene: TRBD1
j_gene: TRBJ2-7
abundance: NA
CDR3aa: CASSDRGRHEQYF
CDR3nt: TGTGCCAGCAGTGACAGGGGTCGGCACGAGCAGTACTTC

v_gene: TRBV19
d_gene: NA
j_gene: TRBJ2-3
abundance: NA
CDR3aa: CASSMGWDADTQYF
CDR3nt: TGTGCCAGTAGTATGGGGTGGGACGCAGATACGCAGTATTTT

v_gene: TRBV15
d_gene: NA
j_gene: TRBJ1-1
abundance: NA
CDR3aa: CATSTVNRDTEAFF
CDR3nt: TGTGCCACCAGCACAGTAAACCGGGACACTGAAGCTTTCTTT

v_gene: TRBV4-1
d_gene: NA
j_gene: TRBJ2-7
abundance: NA
CDR3aa: CASSPGRPPYEQYF
CDR3nt: TGCGCCAGCAGCCCGGGTCGACCCCCCTACGAGCAGTACTTC

v_gene: TRBV20-1
d_gene: NA
j_gene: TRBJ1-2
abundance: NA
CDR3aa: CSARDRGNNYGYTF
CDR3nt: TGCAGTGCTAGAGATAGAGGCAATAACTATGGCTACACCTTC

v_gene: TRBV2
d_gene: TRBD2
j_gene: TRBJ2-1
abundance: once
CDR3aa: CASSQRGAYNEQFF
CDR3nt: TGTGCCAGCAGCCAGCGGGGGGCCTACAATGAGCAGTTCTTC

v_gene: TRBV12-3/TRBV12-4
d_gene: TRBD1
j_gene: TRBJ2-7
abundance: NA
CDR3aa: CASKPGQGFYEQYF
CDR3nt: TGTGCCAGCAAGCCGGGACAGGGGTTCTACGAGCAGTACTTC

v_gene: TRBV6-2/TRBV6-3
d_gene: TRBD1
j_gene: TRBJ2-1
abundance: NA
CDR3aa: CASTPGQGPNEQFF
CDR3nt: TGTGCCAGCACTCCGGGACAGGGGCCCAATGAGCAGTTCTTC

v_gene: TRBV4-3
d_gene: NA
j_gene: TRBJ1-4
abundance: NA
CDR3aa: CASSQDGGRNEKLFF
CDR3nt: TGCGCCAGCAGCCAAGATGGGGGTCGCAATGAAAAACTGTTTTTT

v_gene: TRBV21-1
d_gene: NA
j_gene: TRBJ2-3
abundance: NA
CDR3aa: CASSSLTGTERRDTQYF
CDR3nt: TGTGCCAGCAGCAGCCTAACCGGGACCGAGCGGAGAGATACGCAGTATTTT

v_gene: TRBV7-8
d_gene: TRBD1
j_gene: TRBJ2-2
abundance: NA
CDR3aa: CASSWTGGGTGELFF
CDR3nt: TGTGCCAGCAGCTGGACAGGGGGAGGCACCGGGGAGCTGTTTTTT

v_gene: TRBV3-1
d_gene: TRBD2
j_gene: TRBJ2-5
abundance: few
CDR3aa: CASSRELAGGPSVETQYF
CDR3nt: TGTGCCAGCAGCCGAGAGCTAGCGGGGGGGCCGAGTGTGGAGACCCAGTACTTC

v_gene: TRBV7-9
d_gene: NA
j_gene: TRBJ2-3
abundance: NA
CDR3aa: CASSSKSTDTQYF
CDR3nt: TGTGCCAGCAGCTCGAAGAGCACAGATACGCAGTATTTT

v_gene: TRBV7-9
d_gene: NA
j_gene: TRBJ1-1
abundance: once
CDR3aa: CASSPRQAGWTEAFF
CDR3nt: TGTGCCAGCAGCCCCCGGCAGGCGGGATGGACTGAAGCTTTCTTT

v_gene: TRBV7-6
d_gene: NA
j_gene: TRBJ2-2
abundance: NA
CDR3aa: CASSFRGSNTGELFF
CDR3nt: TGTGCCAGCAGCTTCCGGGGTTCGAACACCGGGGAGCTGTTTTTT

v_gene: TRBV6-2/TRBV6-3
d_gene: NA
j_gene: TRBJ2-7
abundance: NA
CDR3aa: CASSYSSGPAYEQYF
CDR3nt: TGTGCCAGCAGTTACTCCTCTGGGCCAGCCTACGAGCAGTACTTC

v_gene: TRBV5-6
d_gene: NA
j_gene: TRBJ2-5
abundance: NA
CDR3aa: CASSLEYQETQYF
CDR3nt: TGTGCCAGCAGCTTGGAGTACCAAGAGACCCAGTACTTC

v_gene: TRBV29-1
d_gene: TRBD1
j_gene: TRBJ2-7
abundance: few
CDR3aa: CSAGGDRGGYEQYF
CDR3nt: TGCAGCGCCGGGGGGGACAGGGGCGGCTACGAGCAGTACTTC

v_gene: TRBV15
d_gene: TRBD2
j_gene: TRBJ2-3
abundance: NA
CDR3aa: CATSRGLAGTDTQYF
CDR3nt: TGTGCCACCAGCAGAGGCCTAGCGGGGACAGATACGCAGTATTTT

v_gene: TRBV27
d_gene: TRBD2
j_gene: TRBJ2-2
abundance: NA
CDR3aa: CASSLMSGGHTGELFF
CDR3nt: TGTGCCAGCAGTCTTATGAGCGGGGGACACACCGGGGAGCTGTTTTTT

v_gene: TRBV25-1
d_gene: NA
j_gene: TRBJ2-2
abundance: NA
CDR3aa: CASARVTGELFF
CDR3nt: TGTGCCAGCGCCCGGGTCACCGGGGAGCTGTTTTTT

v_gene: TRBV20-1
d_gene: NA
j_gene: TRBJ1-5
abundance: NA
CDR3aa: CSARDRQERERGQPQHF
CDR3nt: TGCAGTGCTAGAGATCGCCAGGAGCGGGAAAGAGGTCAGCCCCAGCATTTT

v_gene: TRBV7-2
d_gene: TRBD1
j_gene: TRBJ2-7
abundance: NA
CDR3aa: CASSLQGAYEQYF
CDR3nt: TGTGCCAGCAGCTTACAGGGGGCGTACGAGCAGTACTTC

v_gene: TRBV20-1
d_gene: NA
j_gene: TRBJ1-4
abundance: NA
CDR3aa: CSAGGRGGEKLFF
CDR3nt: TGCAGTGCTGGGGGCAGGGGAGGGGAAAAACTGTTTTTT

v_gene: TRBV7-9
d_gene: TRBD1
j_gene: TRBJ1-1
abundance: NA
CDR3aa: CASTPQGDTEAFF
CDR3nt: TGTGCCAGCACCCCGCAGGGGGACACTGAAGCTTTCTTT

v_gene: TRBV14
d_gene: NA
j_gene: TRBJ2-1
abundance: NA
CDR3aa: CASSQVRTTYNEQFF
CDR3nt: TGTGCCAGCAGCCAAGTTAGGACCACTTACAATGAGCAGTTCTTC

v_gene: TRBV29-1
d_gene: NA
j_gene: TRBJ2-5
abundance: NA
CDR3aa: CSAGLLQETQYF
CDR3nt: TGCAGCGCGGGACTTCTTCAAGAGACCCAGTACTTC

v_gene: TRBV5-1
d_gene: NA
j_gene: TRBJ1-2
abundance: NA
CDR3aa: CASSLPAGREYGYTF
CDR3nt: TGCGCCAGCAGCTTGCCGGCAGGGCGGGAATATGGCTACACCTTC

v_gene: TRBV28
d_gene: NA
j_gene: TRBJ1-1
abundance: NA
CDR3aa: CASSPSRRRLNTEAFF
CDR3nt: TGTGCCAGCAGTCCATCCCGAAGGCGGCTGAACACTGAAGCTTTCTTT

v_gene: TRBV9
d_gene: NA
j_gene: TRBJ2-1
abundance: once
CDR3aa: CASNPMSSNSYNEQFF
CDR3nt: TGTGCCAGCAACCCTATGTCTAGCAACTCCTACAATGAGCAGTTCTTC

v_gene: TRBV29-1
d_gene: TRBD2
j_gene: TRBJ2-1
abundance: NA
CDR3aa: CSVVGTSGGPNEQFF
CDR3nt: TGCAGCGTTGTTGGGACTAGCGGGGGCCCCAATGAGCAGTTCTTC

v_gene: TRBV13
d_gene: NA
j_gene: TRBJ2-1
abundance: NA
CDR3aa: CASSLERGYQNEQFF
CDR3nt: TGTGCCAGCAGCTTAGAACGGGGGTACCAGAATGAGCAGTTCTTC

v_gene: TRBV10-3
d_gene: TRBD2
j_gene: TRBJ2-7
abundance: once
CDR3aa: CAISRTSGGTSYEQYF
CDR3nt: TGTGCCATCAGCCGGACTAGCGGGGGGACCTCCTACGAGCAGTACTTC

v_gene: TRBV21-1
d_gene: NA
j_gene: TRBJ2-1
abundance: NA
CDR3aa: CASSRGLTNNEQFF
CDR3nt: TGTGCCAGCAGCAGGGGACTAACTAACAATGAGCAGTTCTTC

v_gene: TRBV10-3
d_gene: TRBD2
j_gene: TRBJ2-7
abundance: once
CDR3aa: CAVGGISYEQYF
CDR3nt: TGTGCCGTGGGGGGGATCTCCTACGAGCAGTACTTC

v_gene: TRBV4-1
d_gene: NA
j_gene: TRBJ2-1
abundance: NA
CDR3aa: CASSQAGGPYNEQFF
CDR3nt: TGCGCCAGCAGCCAAGCCGGGGGCCCTTACAATGAGCAGTTCTTC

v_gene: TRBV7-9
d_gene: TRBD2
j_gene: TRBJ2-3
abundance: NA
CDR3aa: CASSLETGGSDTQYF
CDR3nt: TGTGCCAGCAGCTTAGAGACGGGGGGTTCAGATACGCAGTATTTT

v_gene: TRBV28
d_gene: NA
j_gene: TRBJ2-7
abundance: few
CDR3aa: CASSGLSYEQYF
CDR3nt: TGTGCCAGTTCTGGCCTTTCCTACGAGCAGTACTTC

v_gene: TRBV11-2
d_gene: TRBD2
j_gene: TRBJ2-1
abundance: NA
CDR3aa: CASSLQPSGGPYNEQFF
CDR3nt: TGTGCCAGCAGCTTACAGCCTAGCGGGGGGCCATACAATGAGCAGTTCTTC

v_gene: TRBV6-1
d_gene: NA
j_gene: TRBJ2-7
abundance: NA
CDR3aa: CASAEKGQLRPGYEQYF
CDR3nt: TGTGCCAGCGCTGAGAAGGGACAATTACGTCCAGGCTACGAGCAGTACTTC

v_gene: TRBV9
d_gene: TRBD1
j_gene: TRBJ1-2
abundance: NA
CDR3aa: CARRGPRGYTF
CDR3nt: TGTGCCCGCAGGGGGCCTAGGGGCTACACCTTC

v_gene: TRBV7-6
d_gene: NA
j_gene: TRBJ2-5
abundance: NA
CDR3aa: CASSGGAQRETQYF
CDR3nt: TGTGCCAGCAGCGGGGGTGCACAGAGGGAGACCCAGTACTTC

v_gene: TRBV29-1
d_gene: NA
j_gene: TRBJ2-6
abundance: once
CDR3aa: CSVEDRLGPQLAGANVLTF
CDR3nt: TGCAGCGTTGAAGATCGACTAGGTCCCCAACTGGCTGGGGCCAACGTCCTGACTTTC

v_gene: TRBV19
d_gene: NA
j_gene: TRBJ2-7
abundance: few
CDR3aa: CASSIGTREQYF
CDR3nt: TGTGCCAGTAGCATCGGCACTCGCGAGCAGTACTTC

v_gene: TRBV9
d_gene: NA
j_gene: TRBJ1-1
abundance: NA
CDR3aa: CASSVGANTEAFF
CDR3nt: TGTGCCAGCAGCGTAGGGGCTAACACTGAAGCTTTCTTT

v_gene: TRBV29-1
d_gene: NA
j_gene: TRBJ1-2
abundance: NA
CDR3aa: CSVEDRAPRGYTF
CDR3nt: TGCAGCGTTGAAGATCGGGCGCCCCGAGGCTACACCTTC

v_gene: TRBV7-9
d_gene: NA
j_gene: TRBJ1-2
abundance: NA
CDR3aa: CASSLEDLWDYGYTF
CDR3nt: TGTGCCAGCAGCTTAGAGGACCTTTGGGACTATGGCTACACCTTC

v_gene: TRBV12-3/TRBV12-4
d_gene: TRBD2
j_gene: TRBJ2-3
abundance: NA
CDR3aa: CASSFSGGAVDTQYF
CDR3nt: TGTGCCAGCAGTTTTAGCGGGGGGGCCGTAGATACGCAGTATTTT

v_gene: TRBV7-9
d_gene: NA
j_gene: TRBJ1-6
abundance: once
CDR3aa: CASSRRVQGKNSPLHF
CDR3nt: TGTGCCAGCAGCCGTCGGGTGCAGGGTAAAAATTCACCCCTCCACTTT

v_gene: TRBV9
d_gene: TRBD2
j_gene: TRBJ2-1
abundance: NA
CDR3aa: CASSPSPSGGATHEQFF
CDR3nt: TGTGCCAGCAGCCCCTCCCCTAGCGGGGGGGCTACCCATGAGCAGTTCTTC

v_gene: TRBV9
d_gene: TRBD2
j_gene: TRBJ2-3
abundance: NA
CDR3aa: CASSPTSGVTDTQYF
CDR3nt: TGTGCCAGCAGCCCGACTAGCGGGGTCACAGATACGCAGTATTTT

v_gene: TRBV6-6
d_gene: NA
j_gene: TRBJ2-5
abundance: NA
CDR3aa: CASSPVLDEGRETQYF
CDR3nt: TGTGCCAGCAGTCCCGTCCTTGATGAGGGCCGAGAGACCCAGTACTTC

v_gene: TRBV9
d_gene: NA
j_gene: TRBJ2-3
abundance: NA
CDR3aa: CASRGIGDTQYF
CDR3nt: TGTGCCAGCCGCGGTATTGGAGATACGCAGTATTTT

v_gene: TRBV7-6
d_gene: TRBD1
j_gene: TRBJ2-3
abundance: NA
CDR3aa: CASSSTRTGIQDTQYF
CDR3nt: TGTGCCAGCAGCTCGACCCGGACAGGGATTCAAGATACGCAGTATTTT